The T cell receptor (beta chain) under discussion was sequenced for a study of blood T cell repertoires in COVID-19. TCRdb's table, derived via immunoSEQ multiplex PCR, lists solely in-frame clones and lacks some. The table includes about 65,000 clones, over 85% detected once. This clone was seen just once. The V gene lost 0 bases and the J gene lost 4 bases, with 15 bases spanning the gap. Germline CDR1 and CDR2: ENHRY and SYGVKD. The CDR3 is made up of 16 amino acids. Material for sequencing was peripheral blood. This clonotype was sampled from a man between 65 and 85 years old with active COVID-19. This rearrangement joins TRBV10-3 to TRBJ1-1, with D possibly matching TRBD1 (5 bases). The CDR3, as DNA: TGTGCCATCAGTGAGTCGTGGGGCGGGGGAGGCACTGAAGCTTTCTTT. This translates into CAISESWGGGGTEAFF.